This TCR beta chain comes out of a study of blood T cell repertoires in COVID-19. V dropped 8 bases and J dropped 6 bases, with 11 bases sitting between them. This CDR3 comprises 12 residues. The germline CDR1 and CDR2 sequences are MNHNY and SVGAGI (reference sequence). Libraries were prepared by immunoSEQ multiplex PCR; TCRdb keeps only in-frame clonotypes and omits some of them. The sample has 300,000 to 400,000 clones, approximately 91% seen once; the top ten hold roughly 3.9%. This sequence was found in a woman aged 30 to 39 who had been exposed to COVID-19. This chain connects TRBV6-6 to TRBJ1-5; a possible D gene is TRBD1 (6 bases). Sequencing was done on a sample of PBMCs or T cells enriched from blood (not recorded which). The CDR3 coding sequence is TGTGCCAGCTGGGGGGGCGGTCAGCCCCAGCATTTT. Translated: CASWGGGQPQHF.